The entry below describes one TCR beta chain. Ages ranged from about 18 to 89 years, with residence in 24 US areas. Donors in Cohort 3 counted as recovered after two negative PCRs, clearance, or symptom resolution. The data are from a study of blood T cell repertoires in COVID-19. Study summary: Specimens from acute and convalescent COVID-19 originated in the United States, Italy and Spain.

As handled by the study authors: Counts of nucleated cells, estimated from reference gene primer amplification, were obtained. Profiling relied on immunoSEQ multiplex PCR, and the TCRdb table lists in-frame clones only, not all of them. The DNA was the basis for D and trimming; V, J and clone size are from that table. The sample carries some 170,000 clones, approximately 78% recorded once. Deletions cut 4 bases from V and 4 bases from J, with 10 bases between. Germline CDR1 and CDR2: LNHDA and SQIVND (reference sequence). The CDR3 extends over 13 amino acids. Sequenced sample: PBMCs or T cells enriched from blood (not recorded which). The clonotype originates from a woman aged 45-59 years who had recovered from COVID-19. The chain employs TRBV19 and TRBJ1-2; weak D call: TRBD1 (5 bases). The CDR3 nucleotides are TGTGCCAGTAGTAATCAGGGCCTCTATGGCTACACCTTC. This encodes CASSNQGLYGYTF.